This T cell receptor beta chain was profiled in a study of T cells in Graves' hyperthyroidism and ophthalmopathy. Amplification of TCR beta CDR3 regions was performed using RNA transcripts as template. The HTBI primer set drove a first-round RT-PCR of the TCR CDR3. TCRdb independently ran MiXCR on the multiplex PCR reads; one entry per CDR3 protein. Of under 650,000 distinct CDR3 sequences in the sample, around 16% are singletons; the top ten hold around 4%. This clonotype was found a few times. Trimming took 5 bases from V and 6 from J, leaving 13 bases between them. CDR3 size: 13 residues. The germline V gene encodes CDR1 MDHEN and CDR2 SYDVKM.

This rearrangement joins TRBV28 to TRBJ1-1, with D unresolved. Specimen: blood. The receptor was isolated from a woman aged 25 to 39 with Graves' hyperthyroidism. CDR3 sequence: CASSIPTNSEAFF. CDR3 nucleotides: TGTGCCAGCAGTATTCCGACAAATTCTGAAGCTTTCTTT.